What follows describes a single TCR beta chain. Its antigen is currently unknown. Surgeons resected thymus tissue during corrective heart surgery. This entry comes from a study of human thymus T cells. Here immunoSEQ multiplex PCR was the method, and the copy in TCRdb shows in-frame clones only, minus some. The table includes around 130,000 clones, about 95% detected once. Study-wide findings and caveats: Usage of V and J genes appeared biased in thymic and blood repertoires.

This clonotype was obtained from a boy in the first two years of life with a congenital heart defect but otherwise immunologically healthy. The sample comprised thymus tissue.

CDR3 DNA: TGCGCCAGCAGCCAAGAACAGGGTTTCGCTGAAGCTTTCTTT. Translation gives CASSQEQGFAEAFF. V usage is TRBV4-1 and J usage is TRBJ1-1; D may be TRBD1 (6 bases). The CDR3 runs 14 residues. Trimming removed 0 bases at V and 6 bases at J, with 11 bases between. Germline-derived CDR1 and CDR2 are MGHRA and YSYEKL.